The 28 T cell receptor beta chains in this list originate from one sample, sequenced in a study of CD8+CD57+ T cells in acquired aplastic anemia. Genomic DNA served as template for TCR beta VDJ and CDR3 profiling. TCRdb fed the reads into MiXCR, producing one record per CDR3 protein. The sample includes about 120,000 distinct CDR3 sequences, 58% of them seen just once. The patients chosen for sequencing had shown expansion of CD8+CD57+ cells (detected by flow cytometry). Source material: sorted CD4+, CD8+, or CD8+CD57+ T cells (not recorded which) from PBMCs. The receptors shown here come from a human donor with aplastic anemia.

V and J are TRBV2 and TRBJ1-2; D perhaps matches TRBD1 (6 bases). The V end was cut by 4 bases, the J end by 8 bases, with 14 bases between. Germline CDR1 is SNHLY and CDR2 is FYNNEI. The CDR3 consists of 13 residues. Here the CDR3 reads CASSVQGSKGYTF. The CDR3 DNA follows: TGTGCCAGCAGTGTACAGGGAAGTAAGGGCTACACCTTC.

The chain uses TRBV20-1 and TRBJ1-5, with 7 bases that match TRBD1. In germline, CDR1 is DFQATT, CDR2 SNEGSKA (reference sequence). This CDR3 has 13 amino acids. The V and J ends lost 5 bases and 4 bases, in that order; junction bases with no gene match: 5. The CDR3 reads CSASGTVNQPQHF. CDR3 coding DNA: TGCAGTGCTTCCGGGACAGTGAATCAGCCCCAGCATTTT.

The count of this clonotype is one. CDR3 residues: CASSLATGGRDEQYF. The CDR3 coding sequence is TGTGCCAGCAGCTTAGCCACAGGGGGCCGGGACGAGCAGTACTTC. The rearrangement uses TRBV11-3 and TRBJ2-7, with TRBD1 identical over 9 bases. V was pared by 1 base and J by 5 bases, with 6 bases of the junction left unmatched. Germline V CDR1 and CDR2: SGHNT, YENEEA. This CDR3 has 15 residues.

This clonotype was picked up one time. J is TRBJ1-3 and V is TRBV27; D may be TRBD1 (5 bases). Germline CDR1 is MNHEY and CDR2 is SMNVEV (reference sequence). This CDR3 has 15 amino acids. With 5 bases removed from V and 3 bases from J, the gap between germline ends came to 14 bases. DNA of the CDR3: TGTGCCAGCAGTCTAGGGTCGGGACTTGGAAACACCATATATTTT. The encoded protein is CASSLGSGLGNTIYF.

The chain joins TRBV7-2 to TRBJ2-7, with D unresolved. The CDR3 extends over 11 amino acids. Germline assignment: CDR1 SGHTA and CDR2 FQGNSA. Trimming stripped 5 bases from V and 2 bases from J, with 4 bases between. In DNA, the CDR3 is TGTGCCAGCAGCGGGACCTACGAGCAGTACTTC. It is translated as CASSGTYEQYF.

The count of this clonotype is one. The rearrangement links TRBV7-6 to TRBJ2-1, with D possibly TRBD2 on 6 matching bases. V lost 5 bases and J lost 3, with 14 bases in between. The CDR3 contains 15 residues. From germline, CDR1 is SGHVS and CDR2 FNYEAQ. The CDR3 is CASSPGHGSYNEQFF. CDR3 nucleotides: TGTGCCAGCAGCCCGGGTCACGGGAGCTACAATGAGCAGTTCTTC.

A note on this clonotype: This could be a read error, since a much larger clone is one nucleotide away. The chain recombines TRBV7-6 with TRBJ2-7, with 8 positions matching TRBD1. The germline V gene has CDR1 SGHVS and CDR2 FNYEAQ. The CDR3 totals 15 residues. Written as DNA, the CDR3 is TGTGCCAGCAGCTTAGGTTCCGGGACAGGATACGAGAAGTACTTC. Its translation: CASSLGSGTGYEKYF.

The sample holds a few counts of this clonotype. The chain couples TRBV5-6 to TRBJ1-1; a possible D gene is TRBD1 (5 bases). Per germline, CDR1 SGHDT and CDR2 YYEEEE. Trimming cost V 0 bases and J 4 bases, with 13 bases left between them. CDR3 length: 15 residues. In DNA form, the CDR3 reads TGTGCCAGCAGCTTGGCTTCAGGGTCGACCACTGAAGCTTTCTTT. It specifies CASSLASGSTTEAFF.

The gene calls are TRBV5-1 and TRBJ1-6, with D tentatively TRBD1 (5 bases). Germline assignment: CDR1 SGHRS and CDR2 YFSETQ. There are 14 residues in the CDR3. The ends were cut back, 3 bases at V and 6 bases at J, with 10 bases in the middle. Here the CDR3 reads CASSSGVFNSPLHF. CDR3 nucleotides: TGCGCCAGCAGCTCGGGGGTCTTTAATTCACCCCTCCACTTT.

V is TRBV5-1 and J is TRBJ1-2; TRBD1 matches 9 bases. Germline CDR1 and CDR2: SGHRS and YFSETQ. This CDR3 is 16 amino acids long. Unmatched junction bases numbered 6, after V lost 0 bases and J lost 3 bases. The CDR3 loop is CASSLDRGQRYYGYTF. The DNA for the CDR3 is TGCGCCAGCAGCTTGGACAGGGGGCAGAGGTACTATGGCTACACCTTC. The whole variable domain, filled in from reference TRBV5-1 and TRBJ1-2, reads KAGVTQTPRYLIKTRGQQVTLSCSPISGHRSVSWYQQTPGQGLQFLFEYFSETQRNKGNFPGRFSGRQFSNSRSEMNVSTLELGDSALYLCASSLDRGQRYYGYTFGSGTRLTVV.

The V call is TRBV4-3, the J call TRBJ2-5; a possible D gene is TRBD1 (6 bases). The CDR3 extends over 15 amino acids. The germline gives CDR1 LGHNA, CDR2 YSLEER. Trimming took 0 bases from V and 5 from J, leaving 13 bases between them. The CDR3 is CASSQDDGGRETQYF. CDR3 DNA sequence: TGCGCCAGCAGCCAAGATGATGGGGGCCGGGAGACCCAGTACTTC.

There are a few counts of this clonotype. The gene calls are TRBV10-3 and TRBJ2-7, with 8 bases identical to TRBD1. Germline V gives CDR1 ENHRY, CDR2 SYGVKD. CDR3 length equals 13 residues. Trimming took 9 bases from V and 2 from J; bases not matched to a gene: 6. The CDR3 DNA follows: TGTGCCATTCGAGGACAGGGCCCCTACGAGCAGTACTTC. Its protein is CAIRGQGPYEQYF.

The chain has TRBV10-2 and TRBJ2-3, with D maybe TRBD2 (5 bases). The CDR3 has 14 residues. Per the germline V gene, CDR1 is WSHSY and CDR2 is SAAADI. The germline V and J ends were trimmed by 10 bases and 8 bases, with 22 bases remaining between them. The CDR3 is CATSPGESQLTQYF. CDR3 nucleotides: TGCGCCACCTCCCCCGGGGAATCACAACTTACGCAGTATTTT.

The sample holds one count of this clonotype. The chain combines TRBV19 with TRBJ2-7; no definite D call. This CDR3 has 15 residues. The V gene lost 3 bases and the J gene lost 0 bases, with 12 bases spanning the gap. In germline, CDR1 is LNHDA, CDR2 SQIVND (reference sequence). CDR3 sequence reads: CASSIASTSSYEQYF. CDR3 nucleotide sequence: TGTGCCAGTAGTATCGCCAGTACAAGCTCCTACGAGCAGTACTTC.

As for this clonotype: Because the CDR3 is missing its conserved closing phenylalanine or tryptophan, this is likely a read error. The rearrangement uses TRBV27 and TRBJ1-1, with D unclear. The V end lost 5 bases, the J end lost 7 bases, and 11 bases lay between the germline ends. CDR3 length: 12 residues. Looked up from germline, CDR1 is MNHEY and CDR2 is SMNVEV (reference sequence). The CDR3 spells CASSPPTGEAFS. The CDR3 DNA sequence: TGTGCCAGCAGTCCGCCAACGGGTGAAGCTTTCTCT.

This clonotype was observed many times. The CDR3 region is CASSPGQGSAYEQYF. The DNA for the CDR3 is TGTGCCAGCAGCCCGGGACAGGGATCAGCCTACGAGCAGTACTTC. This chain links TRBV5-6 with TRBJ2-7; TRBD1 agrees at 9 bases. CDR1 is SGHDT, CDR2 YYEEEE, per germline. Trimming removed 4 bases from V and 2 bases from J; junction bases left unmatched: 7. The CDR3 loop spans 15 amino acids.

CDR3 loop: CASSLSWGARTQYF. DNA for the CDR3: TGCGCCAGCAGCTTGAGCTGGGGCGCGAGGACGCAGTATTTT. The V call is TRBV5-1, the J call TRBJ2-3; tentative D call: TRBD1 (5 bases). This CDR3 spans 14 amino acids. Germline V CDR1 and CDR2: SGHRS, YFSETQ. Trimming shortened V by 1 base and J by 9 bases, and 15 bases separated the two germline ends.

The J gene is TRBJ2-5, the V gene TRBV15; 9 bases match TRBD1. Germline trimming cut 6 bases from V and 3 bases from J; bases unmatched to any gene: 5. CDR3 size: 14 residues. Germline assignment: CDR1 LNHNV and CDR2 YYDKDF (reference sequence). The CDR3 DNA reads TGTGCCACCAGGGACAGGGGAGGGGAAGAGACCCAGTACTTC. It encodes CATRDRGGEETQYF.

The V and J genes are TRBV12-5 and TRBJ2-5; 13 nucleotides agree with TRBD2. The germline gives CDR1 LGHNT, CDR2 FRNRAP. The V segment lost 0 bases and the J segment 1 base; nucleotides outside the gene matches: 2. The CDR3 is 17 residues long. The CDR3 sequence: CASGLVLAGGPQETQYF. The CDR3 DNA sequence: TGTGCTAGTGGTTTGGTACTAGCGGGGGGGCCCCAAGAGACCCAGTACTTC.

V usage is TRBV2 and J usage is TRBJ1-1; 9 nucleotides match TRBD1. There are 21 residues in the CDR3. The ends lost 4 bases at V and 9 bases at J; junction bases unmatched: 30. Germline CDR1 is SNHLY and CDR2 is FYNNEI. The CDR3 protein is CASSVTGGEGSSPPGRPKAFF. In DNA, the CDR3 is TGTGCCAGCAGTGTAACAGGGGGCGAGGGGAGCAGCCCTCCGGGACGCCCAAAAGCTTTCTTT.

The chain uses TRBV2 and TRBJ1-4; D is uncertain. This CDR3 region has 13 residues. V lost 8 bases and J 8 bases, leaving 15 bases between the germline ends. The germline CDR1 and CDR2 sequences are SNHLY and FYNNEI. CDR3 nucleotides: TGTGCCAGCGTCACTGCCGTTGGGGAAAAACTGTTTTTT. Encoded protein: CASVTAVGEKLFF.

This chain uses TRBV2 with TRBJ2-7, with no clear D. The DNA end is a closer match to TRBJ2-1, so the J assignment may be wrong. CDR3 length equals 13 residues. Germline CDR1 SNHLY, CDR2 FYNNEI. The CDR3 spells CASTSYFYNEQFF. The CDR3 coding sequence is TGTGCCAGCACCAGCTACTTCTACAATGAGCAGTTCTTC.

The chain has TRBV5-4 and TRBJ2-7, with 11 bases fitting TRBD2. The germline CDR1 and CDR2 sequences are SGHNT and YYREEE (reference sequence). This CDR3 has 16 amino acids. J lost 7 bases, V lost 4 bases, and 13 bases had no gene match. The CDR3 sequence is CASSTMGSGRAREQYF. DNA for the CDR3: TGTGCCAGCAGCACCATGGGTAGCGGGAGGGCGAGAGAGCAGTACTTC.

This clonotype has more than one count but fewer than ten. This chain joins TRBV6-2 or TRBV6-3 and TRBJ2-1, with a tentative D call TRBD2 (6 bases). In germline, CDR1 is MNHEY, CDR2 SVGEGT. V lost 0 bases, J lost 1 base, and 13 bases lay in between. The CDR3 length is 17 residues. The CDR3 protein is CASSYSPRERSYNEQFF. CDR3 sequence (DNA): TGTGCCAGCAGTTACTCACCCCGGGAGAGGTCCTACAATGAGCAGTTCTTC.

The chain couples TRBV15 to TRBJ2-3, with a tentative D call TRBD2 (7 bases). Germline lookup yields CDR1 LNHNV and CDR2 YYDKDF (reference sequence). The CDR3 consists of 15 residues. V lost 0 bases and J 4 bases, leaving 11 bases between the germline ends. CDR3 amino acids: CATSRDRGGADTQYF. DNA of the CDR3: TGTGCCACCAGCAGAGATAGAGGGGGGGCAGATACGCAGTATTTT.

V and J are TRBV20-1 and TRBJ1-2; a possible D gene is TRBD1 (5 bases). This CDR3 spans 13 amino acids. V shed 1 base and J shed 4 bases, with 10 bases lying between them. Germline assignment: CDR1 DFQATT and CDR2 SNEGSKA (reference sequence). The CDR3 region is CSARAGEGYGYTF. DNA of the CDR3: TGCAGTGCTAGAGCGGGGGAGGGCTATGGCTACACCTTC.

The chain recombines TRBV10-2 with TRBJ2-5; D unresolved. CDR1 and CDR2 from the germline V gene are WSHSY and SAAADI. The CDR3 spans 15 residues. Deletions cut 2 bases from V and 4 bases from J, with 14 bases between. The CDR3 bases are TGCGCCAGCAGTGAGCCAGGCACAAGGCTAGAGACCCAGTACTTC. Protein: CASSEPGTRLETQYF.

Comment on this clonotype: A much larger clone differs by one base, so this may be a read error. V gene TRBV6-5 combines with J gene TRBJ2-2; the D gene could be TRBD1 or TRBD2 (5 bases each). Germline-derived CDR1 and CDR2 are MNHEY and SVGAGI. Trimming stripped 10 bases from V and 10 bases from J, with 10 bases between. This CDR3 is 10 amino acids long. CDR3 sequence: CAIRDVELFF. The CDR3 coding sequence is TGTGCCATCAGGGACGTGGAGCTGTTTTTT.